The rows below give T cell receptor beta chains drawn from one sample of a study of T cell changes during pregnancy in multiple sclerosis. Method: immunoSEQ multiplex PCR; TCRdb's copy keeps in-frame clones and lacks some. The sample has approximately 40,000 clones; 80% to 95% are singletons. Here the sequenced sample was CD8+ T cells from peripheral blood mononuclear cells, taken after pregnancy. All receptors come from a female donor with multiple sclerosis, enrolled in a pregnancy study. The CDR3 runs from the conserved cysteine through the conserved F or W. A D gene is named only where the DNA matches it firmly. Not all rows give a size; the values are once, few, many and, for expanded clones, a class.

TGTGCCAGCATCGGACTAGCGGGCTCCTACGAGCAGTACTTC,CASIGLAGSYEQYF,TRBJ2-7,TRBD2,TRBV6-1,-
TGTGCCAGCAGCTTTACCGGGAGGGGATACAATGAGCAGTTCTTC,CASSFTGRGYNEQFF,TRBJ2-1,TRBD2,TRBV7-8,-
TGCGCCAGCAGCCAAGATCTTGCACTTCCGAACACTGAAGCTTTCTTT,CASSQDLALPNTEAFF,TRBJ1-1,-,TRBV4-1,-
TGTGCCAGCAGTTCCCCCGGAGACTATGGCTACACCTTC,CASSSPGDYGYTF,TRBJ1-2,-,TRBV28,-
TGTGCCAGCAGCGGGGGTCGGGGCTCCTACAATGAGCAGTTCTTC,CASSGGRGSYNEQFF,TRBJ2-1,-,TRBV9,once
TGTGCCAGCAGCCCAAGGGGGATGAACACTGAAGCTTTCTTT,CASSPRGMNTEAFF,TRBJ1-1,-,TRBV7-6,-
TGTGCCAGCAGTTTCCGGACTAGCGGGAACACCGGGGAGCTGTTTTTT,CASSFRTSGNTGELFF,TRBJ2-2,TRBD2,TRBV27,-
TGTGCCAGCAGTGAAGCAGACAGGGCCACAGATACGCAGTATTTT,CASSEADRATDTQYF,TRBJ2-3,TRBD1,TRBV6-1,-
TGTGCCAGCGCGCGCTACTACAGGGGGTACTATGGCTACACCTTC,CASARYYRGYYGYTF,TRBJ1-2,TRBD1,TRBV28,-
TGTGCCAGCAGCCTCTCTAGGACCTACGAGCAGTACTTC,CASSLSRTYEQYF,TRBJ2-7,-,TRBV28,-
TGTGCCAGCAGCCAACTAGCGGGGGGCAGCACAGATACGCAGTATTTT,CASSQLAGGSTDTQYF,TRBJ2-3,TRBD2,TRBV5-5,-
TGTGCCATCAGTGAGTCCTGGAACACTGAAGCTTTCTTT,CAISESWNTEAFF,TRBJ1-1,-,TRBV10-3,-
TGTGCCAGCAGCCCTCAGACCCGGACAGCCAGCTTTTATCAGCCCCAGCATTTT,CASSPQTRTASFYQPQHF,TRBJ1-5,-,TRBV14,-
TGTGCCATCAGTCCTCTCACTAGCGGGGGCTCCTACGAGCAGTACTTC,CAISPLTSGGSYEQYF,TRBJ2-7,TRBD2,TRBV10-3,-
TGTGCCAGCAGCCCGGGTCGAGGGACTAGCGGGGGAGCAGATACGCAGTATTTT,CASSPGRGTSGGADTQYF,TRBJ2-3,TRBD2,TRBV5-4,-
TGTGCCAGTAGTATAGTTCGCCGACAGGGACCCCCTGAAGCTTTCTTT,CASSIVRRQGPPEAFF,TRBJ1-1,TRBD1,TRBV19,-
TGTGCCAGCAGTATACGGACAGGGTTGCACGAGCAGTACTTC,CASSIRTGLHEQYF,TRBJ2-7,TRBD1,TRBV27,-
TGTGCCAGCAGGGTCCTGACAGGGGCGGTCAACGAGCAGTACTTC,CASRVLTGAVNEQYF,TRBJ2-7,TRBD1,TRBV6-5,-
TGTGCCAGCAGCGTAGATATGGTGGTGGCATACTATGGCTACACCTTC,CASSVDMVVAYYGYTF,TRBJ1-2,-,TRBV9,-
TGTGCCAGCAGTTACTCCTATGAGCAGTTCTTC,CASSYSYEQFF,TRBJ2-1,-,TRBV6-6,-
TGTGCCATCAGTGGAGAAGGCAGGGATAATTCACCCCTCCACTTT,CAISGEGRDNSPLHF,TRBJ1-6,-,TRBV10-3,-
TGCGCCAGCAGCCAAACCCCCGGGACTAGATACACCGGGGAGCTGTTTTTT,CASSQTPGTRYTGELFF,TRBJ2-2,TRBD2,TRBV4-1,-
TGTGCCAGCAGCCATGGAGGAGACTCCTACAATGAGCAGTTCTTC,CASSHGGDSYNEQFF,TRBJ2-1,-,TRBV13,-
TGTGCCAGCAGCCCAGGGGGTGCGACGGGGGAGACCCAGTACTTC,CASSPGGATGETQYF,TRBJ2-5,TRBD1,TRBV5-4,-
TGTGCCAGCATGGACAGGGACCAAGAGACCCAGTACTTC,CASMDRDQETQYF,TRBJ2-5,TRBD1,TRBV2,-
TGTGCCAGCAGCCCAAACCCCGGGAGCGAAGCTTTCTTT,CASSPNPGSEAFF,TRBJ1-1,-,TRBV7-9,-
TGTGCCAGCAGCCTAACCCCGATCCCCCCTAAGAGTGACGAGCAGTACTTC,CASSLTPIPPKSDEQYF,TRBJ2-7,-,TRBV5-6,once
TGTGCCAGTAGTGGAGCGGGAGTCAAGGGAACCTACAATGAGCAGTTCTTC,CASSGAGVKGTYNEQFF,TRBJ2-1,TRBD2,TRBV19,-
TGTGCCAGCAGTCCCTCTCCGGGGGCCTACGAGCAGTACTTC,CASSPSPGAYEQYF,TRBJ2-7,-,TRBV27,-
TGTGCCAGCAGCGCCGGGGCGGGGGAGCAGTACTTC,CASSAGAGEQYF,TRBJ2-7,-,TRBV4-2,-
TGTGCCAGCAGCGAGATTAGCGTTTCAGTCCAGTTCTTC,CASSEISVSVQFF,TRBJ2-1,-,TRBV7-6,-
TGTGCCAGCAGCTTTACGGACAGGTTCCCTTACAATGAGCAGTTCTTC,CASSFTDRFPYNEQFF,TRBJ2-1,TRBD1,TRBV7-6,-
TGTGCCAGCAGCCTGGGGGTCCCCTGGACAGGGGCCTTTGAAGCTTTCTTT,CASSLGVPWTGAFEAFF,TRBJ1-1,TRBD1,TRBV28,once
TGCGCCAGCAGCTATCGACTACAGGGGGCCGCTGAAGCTTTCTTT,CASSYRLQGAAEAFF,TRBJ1-1,TRBD1,TRBV4-1,-
TGTGCCTGGACGGACAGGGACACCGGGGAGCTGTTTTTT,CAWTDRDTGELFF,TRBJ2-2,TRBD1,TRBV30,-
TGTGCCAGCAGCCGGGGGGGAGGTTCCAATCAGCCCCAGCATTTT,CASSRGGGSNQPQHF,TRBJ1-5,-,TRBV5-6,-
TGCGCCAGCACTGGTAGGAACACTGAAGCTTTCTTT,CASTGRNTEAFF,TRBJ1-1,-,TRBV10-2,few
TGTGCCAGCAGTTTGAGAGCGGGAGGTTCCTACAATGAGCAGTTCTTC,CASSLRAGGSYNEQFF,TRBJ2-1,TRBD2,TRBV7-9,-
TGTGCCAGCAGCTCCCGACTAGCAGATACGCAGTATTTT,CASSSRLADTQYF,TRBJ2-3,-,TRBV11-2,-
TGTGCCAGCAGTGAAGCGCTTGCGGGGGCGGAGACCCAGTACTTC,CASSEALAGAETQYF,TRBJ2-5,-,TRBV6-1,-
TGTGCCAGCAGCTCTTCGGGACAGGGGGCTTACGAGCAGTACTTC,CASSSSGQGAYEQYF,TRBJ2-7,TRBD1,TRBV7-9,-
TGTGCCAGCAGTGAAAGGGGACCAGGGACTCTAGATACGCAGTATTTT,CASSERGPGTLDTQYF,TRBJ2-3,-,TRBV2,-
TGTGCCAGCAATACTGGGAGGAGATACACAGATACGCAGTATTTT,CASNTGRRYTDTQYF,TRBJ2-3,-,TRBV27,-
TGTGCCAGCAGCTTGTCTCGTTCACCCCTCCACTTT,CASSLSRSPLHF,TRBJ1-6,-,TRBV5-6,-
TGCAGCGTTGGAATTGCCTGGGGGGAGACTAGCACAGATACGCAGTATTTT,CSVGIAWGETSTDTQYF,TRBJ2-3,-,TRBV29-1,-
TGTGCCAGCAGCTCTGGACTAGCGGGAGATACGCAGTATTTT,CASSSGLAGDTQYF,TRBJ2-3,TRBD2,TRBV5-6,-
TGTGCCACCCGATCCATGGACAGGGGGCTGACCTATAATTCACCCCTCCACTTT,CATRSMDRGLTYNSPLHF,TRBJ1-6,TRBD1,TRBV2,-
TGTGCCAGCAGTTTGAACGCGGGAAACTTTCCCTACGAGCAGTACTTC,CASSLNAGNFPYEQYF,TRBJ2-7,-,TRBV28,-
TGTGCCAGCAGCTTCGACAGCTACAATGAGCAGTTCTTC,CASSFDSYNEQFF,TRBJ2-1,-,TRBV5-8,-
TGTGCCAGCAGCCGTTCCCCCAGTGGTAGCGGGGAGTACAATGAGCAGTTCTTC,CASSRSPSGSGEYNEQFF,TRBJ2-1,TRBD2,TRBV7-6,-
TGTGCCAGCAGCCAAGACGGGTATGCGAGACAGCCCCAGCATTTT,CASSQDGYARQPQHF,TRBJ1-5,-,TRBV4-2,-
TGTGCCAGCAGTTCCGGCGGGTGGGGCTCTGGGGCCAACGTCCTGACTTTC,CASSSGGWGSGANVLTF,TRBJ2-6,-,TRBV7-2,-
TGTGCCAGCGGACTAGCGGGATTATACAATGAGCAGTTCTTC,CASGLAGLYNEQFF,TRBJ2-1,TRBD2,TRBV6-1,-
TGTGCCAGCAGCTTAGGGACTAGCGGGAGGGATCCCTACAATGAGCAGTTCTTC,CASSLGTSGRDPYNEQFF,TRBJ2-1,TRBD2,TRBV13,-